This is a list of T cell receptor beta chains from one sample in a study of blood T cell repertoires in COVID-19. Method: immunoSEQ multiplex PCR; TCRdb's copy keeps in-frame clones and lacks some. The repertoire consists of 50,000 or so clones, with approximately 95% occurring once and the leading ten covering approximately 1%. Sequencing input: peripheral blood. These receptors originate from a man aged 55 to 70 with COVID-19, enrolled during active disease. Each CDR3 is given with its conserved first and last residue. D genes are given only for firm matches. The size of a clone is reported for some rows only, either as once, few or many, or as a class for expanded clones.

.,TRBJ1-5,TRBD1,TRBV4-1,TGCGCCAGCAGCCAAATGGCGGGACAGGGGACCTCCAATCAGCCCCAGCATTTT,CASSQMAGQGTSNQPQHF
.,TRBJ1-1,TRBD1,TRBV29-1,TGCAGCGCCGGGGGGACAGGGCCCACTGAAGCTTTCTTT,CSAGGTGPTEAFF
.,TRBJ1-5,.,TRBV6-5,TGTGCCAGCAGAGGGGAGGGGAATCAGCCCCAGCATTTT,CASRGEGNQPQHF
.,TRBJ2-1,TRBD1,TRBV5-1,TGCGCCAGCAGCCCTCTGGACAGGGGGCTCCAGTTCTTC,CASSPLDRGLQFF
.,TRBJ2-3,TRBD1,TRBV29-1,TGCAGCGTTGAGCTCGGACAGGGCGCAGATACGCAGTATTTT,CSVELGQGADTQYF
once,TRBJ2-3,.,TRBV7-2,TGTGCCAGCAGCTTGCCCCACATGGATACGCAGTATTTT,CASSLPHMDTQYF
.,TRBJ1-2,TRBD1,TRBV11-2,TGTGCCAGCAGCTTGAGGACAGGGGCTAACTATGGCTACACCTTC,CASSLRTGANYGYTF
.,TRBJ2-3,.,TRBV21-1,TGTGCCAGCAGCAAATCAAATAAAAGGAGGGTGGGCACAGATACGCAGTATTTT,CASSKSNKRRVGTDTQYF
.,TRBJ2-7,TRBD2,TRBV7-2,TGTGCCAGCAGCTTAGCGGTTAGCGGGAGGTACTACGAGCAGTACTTC,CASSLAVSGRYYEQYF
.,TRBJ2-7,TRBD2,TRBV28,TGTGCCAGCAGTCCTTTTAGGCGGGGGGTGGACGAGCAGTACTTC,CASSPFRRGVDEQYF
.,TRBJ1-2,.,TRBV12-3/TRBV12-4,TGTGCCAGCAGCCACGGACAGAACTATGGCTACACCTTC,CASSHGQNYGYTF
.,TRBJ2-7,TRBD2,TRBV4-2,TGTGCCAGCAGCCAAATGCGGGGGGTGGCTATGACCGAGCAGTACTTC,CASSQMRGVAMTEQYF
.,TRBJ2-1,.,TRBV5-1,TGCGCCAGCAGCTCTGACTGGCAAGCGCCTGGTATCTCGTTCTTC,CASSSDWQAPGISFF
.,TRBJ2-5,.,TRBV12-3/TRBV12-4,TGTGCCAGCAGTCTGAGGGAGACCCAGTACTTC,CASSLRETQYF
.,TRBJ2-3,TRBD2,TRBV5-1,TGCGCCAGCAGCAGCCCCGGGACTAGCCTGTGGGTCACAGATACGCAGTATTTT,CASSSPGTSLWVTDTQYF
.,TRBJ2-7,TRBD1,TRBV15,TGTGCCACCAGCAGAGAGAGGGGGCGAACCTACGAGCAGTACTTC,CATSRERGRTYEQYF
.,TRBJ1-6,.,TRBV7-9,TGTGCCAGCAGCGCGGACAAAGGCAGGATCAGCTCACCCCTCCACTTT,CASSADKGRISSPLHF
.,TRBJ2-3,TRBD2,TRBV13,TGTGCCAGCAGCCCCCGGTTCGGGGGGGTCACAGATACGCAGTATTTT,CASSPRFGGVTDTQYF
.,TRBJ1-6,.,TRBV6-6,TGTGCCAGCAGTTACGGGGCAGGGGATAATTCACCCCTCCACTTT,CASSYGAGDNSPLHF
.,TRBJ1-4,.,TRBV7-2,TGTGCCAGCAGCTCCCGACAGGCTGCAACTAATGAAAAACTGTTTTTT,CASSSRQAATNEKLFF
.,TRBJ2-2,TRBD2,TRBV9,TGTGCCAGCAGCGTGACTAGCGGGGGGGCAAACGGGGAGCTGTTTTTT,CASSVTSGGANGELFF
.,TRBJ2-3,TRBD2,TRBV6-2/TRBV6-3,TGTGCCAGCAGTTACTCGGCGGGAGGGCCGTCCGATACGCAGTATTTT,CASSYSAGGPSDTQYF
once,TRBJ2-4,TRBD1,TRBV24-1,TGTGCCACCAGTGACGGGACAGCCCTTAGCAAAAACATTCAGTACTTC,CATSDGTALSKNIQYF
.,TRBJ1-5,.,TRBV9,TGTGCCAGCAGCCGGGACACCCGTCAGCCCCAGCATTTT,CASSRDTRQPQHF
once,TRBJ2-7,TRBD1,TRBV30,TGTGCCTGGAGCCCGATACAGGGGGTCTTAGGCGAGCAGTACTTC,CAWSPIQGVLGEQYF
.,TRBJ1-1,TRBD1,TRBV11-2,TGTGCCAGCAGCTCATCCCGGACAGGGGGTCTCACTGAAGCTTTCTTT,CASSSSRTGGLTEAFF
.,TRBJ1-1,.,TRBV7-3,TGTGCCAGCAGCTATTTACAGGGCGCTGAAGCTTTCTTT,CASSYLQGAEAFF
.,TRBJ2-3,TRBD1,TRBV5-1,TGCGCCAGCAGCCCGGACAGGCCTAGCACAGATACGCAGTATTTT,CASSPDRPSTDTQYF
.,TRBJ1-5,.,TRBV27,TGTGCCAGCAGCAAGGGAGGCCTCAGCAATCAGCCCCAGCATTTT,CASSKGGLSNQPQHF
.,TRBJ1-2,TRBD1,TRBV24-1,TGTGCCACCAGTGATCCCTCGACAGGGGGTAGCTATGGCTACACCTTC,CATSDPSTGGSYGYTF
few,TRBJ2-2,TRBD2,TRBV7-2,TGTGCCAGCAGCCGTAGCGGGAGCCTCACCGGGGAGCTGTTTTTT,CASSRSGSLTGELFF
.,TRBJ1-1,.,TRBV28,TGTGCCAGCAGTTTATGGGGTGCAGGGAACACTGAAGCTTTCTTT,CASSLWGAGNTEAFF
once,TRBJ1-1,.,TRBV21-1,TGTGCCAGCAGCAAGGGTCGCGACAGGAGGATGAACACTGAAGCTTTCTTT,CASSKGRDRRMNTEAFF
.,TRBJ1-1,TRBD1,TRBV6-1,TGTGCCAGCAGTGTTCGGGACAGGGCTCCAAAGTGGACTGAAGCTTTCTTT,CASSVRDRAPKWTEAFF
.,TRBJ2-2,TRBD2,TRBV29-1,TGCAGCACTTCCGGGACTAGCGGGACCTCGAACACCGGGGAGCTGTTTTTT,CSTSGTSGTSNTGELFF
.,TRBJ2-4,.,TRBV10-3,TGTGCCATCAGTGATATTAATCGCGAAAACATTCAGTACTTC,CAISDINRENIQYF
.,TRBJ1-2,.,TRBV19,TGTGCCAGTAGCCGACAGGTCCCGAATCTCTATGGCTACACCTTC,CASSRQVPNLYGYTF
few,TRBJ2-5,TRBD2,TRBV4-2,TGTGCCAGCAGCCAAGCCGCGGCTAGCGGGCAAGAGACCCAGTACTTC,CASSQAAASGQETQYF
.,TRBJ2-2,TRBD1,TRBV5-1,TGCGCCAGCAGCTTGTTAGGTACAGGGGTTAACACCGGGGAGCTGTTTTTT,CASSLLGTGVNTGELFF
.,TRBJ1-1,TRBD1,TRBV25-1,TGTGCCAGCCGAGGAGGGGGCTCTACTGAAGCTTTCTTT,CASRGGGSTEAFF
.,TRBJ2-1,.,TRBV6-2/TRBV6-3,TGTGCCAGCAGTTACTTGGCCAAGAATGAGCAGTTCTTC,CASSYLAKNEQFF
.,TRBJ2-5,.,TRBV5-1,TGCGCCAGCAGCCCCGGGAGTGGGGGGAGCTGGGAGACCCAGTACTTC,CASSPGSGGSWETQYF
.,TRBJ2-1,.,TRBV12-1,TGTGCCAGCAGCTTCGGTCGAGGCGGGCCTTACAATGAGCAGTTCTTC,CASSFGRGGPYNEQFF
.,TRBJ2-2,.,TRBV9,TGTGCCAGCAGCGTAGGAGTCGCGAACACCGGGGAGCTGTTTTTT,CASSVGVANTGELFF
.,TRBJ1-1,.,TRBV13,TGTGCCAGCAGCTTAGGCAGGTACCAGACAGGCTGGGATTTCTTT,CASSLGRYQTGWDFF
.,TRBJ2-1,TRBD2,TRBV2,TGTGCCAGCAGAGCGGGAGGGTCCTACAATGAGCAGTTCTTC,CASRAGGSYNEQFF
.,TRBJ1-2,TRBD1,TRBV25-1,TGTGCCAGCGGTGGGACAGGGGGCGTCTACACCTTC,CASGGTGGVYTF
.,TRBJ1-2,.,TRBV28,TGTGCCAGCAGTTTAGCGAACTATGGCTACACCTTC,CASSLANYGYTF
.,TRBJ1-6,TRBD1,TRBV4-3,TGCGCCAGCAGCCAAGAACCGGACAGGGGCATTTCACCCCTCCACTTT,CASSQEPDRGISPLHF
once,TRBJ2-3,TRBD2,TRBV3-1/TRBV3-2,TGTGCCAGCAGCCACGAGCGGGAGGTAGAGATCACAGATACGCAGTATTTT,CASSHEREVEITDTQYF
.,TRBJ2-7,TRBD1,TRBV3-1/TRBV3-2,TGTGCCAGCAGCCAAGATTCACAGGGGGCGATTTTGAGGTCCTACGAGCAGTACTTC,CASSQDSQGAILRSYEQYF
.,TRBJ2-6,.,TRBV21-1,TGTGCCAGCAGCAAGTCGAAGATTCTGTGGGTCAGGGGAGCTTCTGGGGCCAACGTCCTGACTTTC,CASSKSKILWVRGASGANVLTF
.,TRBJ1-2,.,TRBV28,TGTGCCAGCGCGGGGGGGGCAGCTCATGGCTACACCTTC,CASAGGAAHGYTF
.,TRBJ2-1,TRBD1,TRBV9,TGTGCCAGCAGTATCTACAGTACCGGACAGGTGCGAAGCAACGAGCAGTTCTTC,CASSIYSTGQVRSNEQFF
.,TRBJ1-5,.,TRBV18,TGTGCCAGCTCACCTAATAGTAATCAGCCCCAGCATTTT,CASSPNSNQPQHF
.,TRBJ1-2,TRBD1,TRBV30,TGTGCCTGGAGTCGGGCCCCCACCGGGACAGGATCTAACTATGGCTACACCTTC,CAWSRAPTGTGSNYGYTF
.,TRBJ1-1,.,TRBV27,TGTGCCTCATCGGGGACCCAGGGAGGGCGCGCTTTCTTT,CASSGTQGGRAFF